This T cell receptor beta chain was retrieved from a study of sequential checkpoint blockade in melanoma. Across the whole study: Randomization was 1:1 between first-line nivolumab→ipilimumab and ipilimumab→nivolumab.

Germline V lookup: CDR1 SGHNT, CDR2 YYREEE (reference sequence). Unmatched junction bases numbered 8, after V lost 1 base and J lost 6 bases. The CDR3 runs 16 residues. Sample treatment: randomized to nivolumab then ipilimumab (arm A) or the reverse (arm B). Using immunoSEQ multiplex PCR, the repertoire was profiled, and TCRdb retains in-frame clones only, with some absent. This table holds 40,000 or so clones, 86% found once. Sequencing was performed on CD8+ T cells sorted from blood (inferred from file names), taken from a patient given nivolumab and ipilimumab in sequence. This sequence joins TRBV5-4 and TRBJ2-3; 10 nucleotides match TRBD2. The source is a human donor with melanoma. This CDR3 is CASSLWASGSGDTQYF. The CDR3, as DNA: TGTGCCAGCAGCTTGTGGGCTAGCGGGAGTGGTGATACGCAGTATTTT.